Below are 29 T cell receptor beta chains sequenced from a single sample in a study of blood T cell repertoires in COVID-19. Sequencing used immunoSEQ multiplex PCR; TCRdb keeps in-frame clones, though not all of them. The data hold about 170,000 clones, with roughly 90% observed a single time. Sequencing was carried out using peripheral blood. These receptors were collected from a woman aged 60 to 75 with COVID-19, enrolled during active disease.

The CDR3 is CASSVGTSAAYEQYF. The CDR3 DNA follows: TGTGCCAGCAGCGTCGGGACTAGCGCTGCCTACGAGCAGTACTTC. The rearrangement uses TRBV9 and TRBJ2-7; 10 bases fit TRBD2. Germline CDR1 reads SGDLS; CDR2 reads YYNGEE. The V and J ends lost 2 bases and 2 bases, in that order; junction bases with no gene match: 4. This CDR3 has 15 residues. Variable domain in full (rest from reference TRBV9 and TRBJ2-7): DSGVTQTPKHLITATGQRVTLRCSPRSGDLSVYWYQQSLDQGLQFLIQYYNGEERAKGNILERFSAQQFPDLHSELNLSSLELGDSALYFCASSVGTSAAYEQYFGPGTRLTVT.

The chain uses TRBV7-2 and TRBJ1-2; D perhaps matches TRBD1 (5 bases). Trimming shortened V by 2 bases and J by 5 bases, and 12 bases separated the two germline ends. This CDR3 has 14 residues. CDR1 is SGHTA and CDR2 is FQGNSA in the germline V gene. CDR3: CASSLRQGLYGYTF. In DNA form, the CDR3 reads TGTGCCAGCAGCTTACGGCAGGGTCTTTATGGCTACACCTTC.

This clone was recorded only once. At the DNA level, this CDR3 is encoded by other sequences in the same sample as well. The rearrangement joins TRBV7-9 to TRBJ2-7; 10 nucleotides match TRBD2. The germline gives CDR1 SEHNR, CDR2 FQNEAQ (reference sequence). CDR3 length: 14 residues. Unmatched junction bases numbered 1, after V lost 1 base and J lost 4 bases. The CDR3, as DNA: TGTGCCAGCAGCTTAGGACTAGCGGGTTACGAGCAGTACTTC. Translation: CASSLGLAGYEQYF.

The chain links TRBV19 to TRBJ1-1, with 7 bases matching TRBD1. Trimming at V came to 7 bases and at J to 3 bases, leaving 11 bases not matched to a gene. There are 15 residues in the CDR3. Per germline, CDR1 LNHDA and CDR2 SQIVND (reference sequence). The chain's CDR3 is CASKQGTWSYTEAFF. DNA for the CDR3: TGTGCCAGTAAACAGGGGACGTGGTCGTACACTGAAGCTTTCTTT.

This clone showed up just once. The gene calls are TRBV2 and TRBJ2-7; D might be TRBD2 (6 bases). V shed 10 bases and J shed 1 base, with 23 bases lying between them. The CDR3 runs to 16 residues. In germline, CDR1 is SNHLY, CDR2 FYNNEI. The CDR3 nucleotides are TGTGCCACTACTTTTAGTCCCTACGGGAGTTCCTACGAGCAGTACTTC. Translating gives CATTFSPYGSSYEQYF.

With regard to this clone: The final CDR3 position lacks the conserved phenylalanine or tryptophan, pointing to a likely read error. The chain joins TRBV2 to TRBJ1-2, with 7 positions matching TRBD1. V shed 5 bases and J 0 bases; nucleotides not matched to a gene: 9. The length of the CDR3 is 16 residues. Germline lookup yields CDR1 SNHLY and CDR2 FYNNEI. The DNA of the CDR3 is TGTGCCAGCAGTCTCCGATTGGGACAGACTAACTATGGCTACACCCTC. Its translation: CASSLRLGQTNYGYTL.

The genes are TRBV6-4 and TRBJ1-2; D call uncertain. Germline V gene lookup returns CDR1 MRHNA and CDR2 SNTAGT. The CDR3 spans 14 residues. Trimming shortened V by 6 bases and J by 0 bases, and 11 bases separated the two germline ends. CDR3 region: CASRDGPPNYGYTF. Written as DNA, the CDR3 is TGTGCCAGCAGGGACGGCCCTCCTAACTATGGCTACACCTTC.

The chain joins TRBV9 to TRBJ1-3; D is ambiguous. CDR1 and CDR2 (germline): SGDLS, YYNGEE. There are 14 residues in the CDR3. V was shortened by 4 bases and J by 1 base, with 9 bases between the two germline ends. The CDR3 here is CASSPWPSGNTIYF. CDR3 DNA sequence: TGTGCCAGCAGCCCCTGGCCATCTGGAAACACCATATATTTT.

The rearrangement uses TRBV15 and TRBJ1-5, with 10 bases that match TRBD1. This CDR3 spans 15 amino acids. Germline V lookup: CDR1 LNHNV, CDR2 YYDKDF (reference sequence). Trimming cost V 9 bases and J 5 bases; bases outside gene matches: 10. This CDR3 is CATGKGQGFYQPQHF. The CDR3, as DNA: TGTGCCACTGGGAAGGGACAGGGGTTTTATCAGCCCCAGCATTTT.

The chain is built from TRBV18 and TRBJ2-4; 9 bases are a match to TRBD2. CDR3 length: 16 residues. Germline V lookup: CDR1 KGHSH, CDR2 LQKENI. J gave up 7 bases and V 0 bases, and 7 bases lay outside the gene matches. In DNA, the CDR3 is TGTGCCAGCTCACCACCTAGCGGGAGTTCCTGGAACATTCAGTACTTC. Its protein product is CASSPPSGSSWNIQYF.

The V and J genes are TRBV12-5 and TRBJ2-1; D possibly corresponds to TRBD1 (5 bases). This CDR3 comprises 17 residues. V lost 2 bases and J 0 bases, leaving 14 bases between the germline ends. Germline values: CDR1 LGHNT, CDR2 FRNRAP. In nucleotides, the CDR3 is TGTGCTAGTGGTTTGAATATGGGGCTCCCCTCCTACAATGAGCAGTTCTTC. Amino acid sequence: CASGLNMGLPSYNEQFF.

The V gene is TRBV7-8, the J gene TRBJ2-1, with D unclear. The CDR3 covers 15 residues. CDR1 is SGHVS and CDR2 is FQNEAQ in the germline V gene. The V gene lost 2 bases and the J gene lost 5 bases, with 13 bases spanning the gap. CDR3 nucleotide sequence: TGTGCCAGCAGCTTATCGGGTCAAGTAAACAATGAGCAGTTCTTC. It codes for CASSLSGQVNNEQFF. The full variable domain, with the rest looked up from reference TRBV7-8 and TRBJ2-1, is GAGVSQSPRYKVAKRGQDVALRCDPISGHVSLFWYQQALGQGPEFLTYFQNEAQLDKSGLPSDRFFAERPEGSVSTLKIQRTQQEDSAVYLCASSLSGQVNNEQFFGPGTRLTVL.

This clone was found a few times. The CDR3 nucleotides read TGTGCCAGCAGCCAAGTTCAGGGGAGCGGGACCAACTACGAGCAGTACTTC. As protein: CASSQVQGSGTNYEQYF. This chain connects TRBV4-2 to TRBJ2-7; D is possibly TRBD2 (7 bases). V lost 1 base to trimming and J lost 3 bases, with 19 bases between them. CDR1 is LGHNA, CDR2 YNFKEQ, per germline. The CDR3 has 17 residues.

V gene TRBV7-9 combines with J gene TRBJ2-3, with 7 bases identical to TRBD2. CDR3 length equals 15 residues. V dropped 2 bases and J dropped 2; count of bases not matched to a gene: 4. Germline values: CDR1 SEHNR, CDR2 FQNEAQ (reference sequence). The CDR3 is CASSLLAVHTDTQYF. DNA of the CDR3: TGTGCCAGCAGCTTACTAGCGGTCCACACAGATACGCAGTATTTT.

This chain's CDR3 is CASSQGAYEQYF. The CDR3 DNA sequence: TGCGCCAGCAGCCAAGGCGCCTACGAGCAGTACTTC. This chain joins TRBV4-1 and TRBJ2-7; D is uncertain. CDR1 MGHRA and CDR2 YSYEKL come from the germline V gene. Trimming shortened V by 1 base and J by 2 bases, and 3 bases separated the two germline ends. There are 12 residues in the CDR3.

This chain connects TRBV2 to TRBJ1-2; the D is unclear. V lost 3 bases, J lost 2 bases, and 4 bases lay in between. This CDR3 has 12 residues. Germline-derived CDR1 and CDR2 are SNHLY and FYNNEI. The DNA for the CDR3 is TGTGCCAGCAGTGACAGAAACTATGGCTACACCTTC. Its translation is CASSDRNYGYTF.

The J gene is TRBJ2-3, the V gene TRBV19, with 11 bases identical to TRBD2. J gave up 2 bases and V 5 bases, and 6 bases lay outside the gene matches. The CDR3 runs to 16 residues. From germline, CDR1 is LNHDA and CDR2 SQIVND (reference sequence). The CDR3 DNA reads TGTGCCAGTAGTGCCGGGACTAGCGGTAACACAGATACGCAGTATTTT. Encoded protein: CASSAGTSGNTDTQYF. Variable domain in full (rest from reference TRBV19 and TRBJ2-3): DGGITQSPKYLFRKEGQNVTLSCEQNLNHDAMYWYRQDPGQGLRLIYYSQIVNDFQKGDIAEGYSVSREKKESFPLTVTSAQKNPTAFYLCASSAGTSGNTDTQYFGPGTRLTVL.

The chain uses TRBV7-6 and TRBJ2-7, with TRBD2 matching 12 bases. CDR3 length: 14 residues. V gave up 5 bases and J gave up 11 bases; unmatched junction bases: 10. Germline lookup yields CDR1 SGHVS and CDR2 FNYEAQ. Written as DNA, the CDR3 is TGTGCCAGCAGCCCTCAACGACTAGCGGGAGTTGAGTACTTC. Its translation: CASSPQRLAGVEYF.

As for this clone: The sample holds other DNA sequences that translate to the same CDR3. The V gene is TRBV24-1, the J gene TRBJ1-2; possible D gene TRBD1, 5 bases. Germline CDR1 and CDR2: KGHDR and SFDVKD. The CDR3 is 13 residues long. V was cut by 1 base and J by 8 bases, with 10 bases left in between. CDR3 region: CATSDFQGRGYTF. The CDR3 DNA follows: TGTGCCACCAGTGATTTCCAGGGAAGGGGCTACACCTTC.

This chain connects TRBV7-3 to TRBJ1-2; 8 bases agree with TRBD1. This CDR3 has 15 residues. Germline trimming cut 4 bases from V and 4 bases from J; bases unmatched to any gene: 8. The germline V gene encodes CDR1 SGHTA and CDR2 FQGTGA. The CDR3 coding sequence is TGTGCCAGCAGCTCTAGCGGGACAGGACGCTATGGCTACACCTTC. Residues: CASSSSGTGRYGYTF.

The chain combines TRBV7-9 with TRBJ2-3; D uncertain. The V and J ends lost 0 bases and 1 base respectively, with 11 bases between them. Germline CDR1 and CDR2: SEHNR and FQNEAQ (reference sequence). CDR3 size: 16 residues. This CDR3 is CASSLARGDGTDTQYF. The DNA of the CDR3 is TGTGCCAGCAGCTTAGCGCGAGGCGACGGCACAGATACGCAGTATTTT.

This chain joins TRBV7-2 and TRBJ1-2; no reliable D call. The germline gives CDR1 SGHTA, CDR2 FQGNSA. V lost 5 bases and J 8 bases, leaving 21 bases between the germline ends. This CDR3 contains 15 residues. The CDR3 DNA reads TGTGCCAGCAGCCAGACAACTTTTGGGAGAGGCGGCTACACCTTC. This encodes CASSQTTFGRGGYTF.

The chain is built from TRBV4-2 and TRBJ2-3; a possible D gene is TRBD2 (6 bases). Germline V lookup: CDR1 LGHNA, CDR2 YNFKEQ. V lost 4 bases to trimming and J lost 2 bases, with 13 bases between them. This CDR3 spans 15 amino acids. CDR3 region: CASSPRDSPTDTQYF. Here the CDR3 DNA reads TGTGCCAGCAGCCCGCGGGACTCCCCCACAGATACGCAGTATTTT.

The J gene is TRBJ1-5, the V gene TRBV6-1; D is possibly TRBD1 (6 bases). Germline CDR1 is MNHNS and CDR2 is SASEGT. V was shortened by 3 bases and J by 0 bases, with 9 bases between the two germline ends. The CDR3 loop spans 15 amino acids. The DNA for the CDR3 is TGTGCCAGCAGTGAGAACAGGGATAGCAATCAGCCCCAGCATTTT. Amino acid sequence: CASSENRDSNQPQHF.

This chain joins TRBV14 and TRBJ2-1; possible D gene TRBD2, 5 bases. V lost 1 base, J lost 9 bases, and 10 bases lay in between. The CDR3 length is 13 residues. Germline lookup yields CDR1 SGHDN and CDR2 FVKESK. DNA of the CDR3: TGTGCCAGCAGCCAAGTTATAGCGACTGAGCAGTTCTTC. Protein: CASSQVIATEQFF.

This rearrangement joins TRBV7-8 to TRBJ1-4; TRBD1 might be the D (6 bases). V lost 1 base and J 5 bases, leaving 11 bases between the germline ends. This CDR3 has 15 amino acids. The germline V gene has CDR1 SGHVS and CDR2 FQNEAQ. This CDR3 is CASSLVGGLNEKLFF. The CDR3 nucleotides read TGTGCCAGCAGCTTAGTGGGGGGGCTCAATGAAAAACTGTTTTTT.

The V and J genes are TRBV5-1 and TRBJ2-3; D remains unclear. This CDR3 has 15 residues. V lost 0 bases to trimming and J lost 0 bases, with 8 bases between them. Germline V gives CDR1 SGHRS, CDR2 YFSETQ. CDR3 in DNA: TGCGCCAGCAGCTTGGACGTTACTAGCACAGATACGCAGTATTTT. Amino acid sequence: CASSLDVTSTDTQYF.

The genes are TRBV10-3 and TRBJ1-1; D call uncertain. There are 12 residues in the CDR3. Trimming left V 0 bases short and J 7 bases short, with 6 bases between. Germline CDR1 reads ENHRY; CDR2 reads SYGVKD. CDR3 sequence (DNA): TGTGCCATCAGTGAGTCAACGGTTGAAGCTTTCTTT. It encodes CAISESTVEAFF.

The chain joins TRBV28 to TRBJ1-1, with a possible D match to TRBD1 (6 bases). V was clipped by 7 bases and J by 1 base, with 16 bases between them. The CDR3 length is 15 residues. CDR1 is MDHEN, CDR2 SYDVKM, per germline. For the CDR3, the DNA is TGTGCCAGCAAACGGGCAGGGGTAGGGAACACTGAAGCTTTCTTT. Its translation: CASKRAGVGNTEAFF.